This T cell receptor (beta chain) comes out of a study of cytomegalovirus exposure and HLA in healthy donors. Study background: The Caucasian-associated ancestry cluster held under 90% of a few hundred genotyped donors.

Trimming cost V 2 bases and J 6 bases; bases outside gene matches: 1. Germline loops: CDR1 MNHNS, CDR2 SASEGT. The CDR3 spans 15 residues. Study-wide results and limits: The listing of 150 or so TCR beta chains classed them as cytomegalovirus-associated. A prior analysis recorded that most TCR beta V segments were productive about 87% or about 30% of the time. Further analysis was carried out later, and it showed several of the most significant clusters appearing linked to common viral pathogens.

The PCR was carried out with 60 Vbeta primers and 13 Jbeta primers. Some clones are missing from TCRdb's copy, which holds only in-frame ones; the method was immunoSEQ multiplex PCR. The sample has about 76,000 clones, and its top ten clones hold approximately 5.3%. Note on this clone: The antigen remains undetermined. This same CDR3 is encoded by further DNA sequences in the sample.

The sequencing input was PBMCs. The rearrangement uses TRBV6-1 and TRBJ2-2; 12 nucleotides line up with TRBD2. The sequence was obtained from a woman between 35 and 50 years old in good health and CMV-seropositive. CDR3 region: CASSELAGGPGELFF. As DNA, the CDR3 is TGTGCCAGCAGTGAACTAGCGGGGGGGCCCGGGGAGCTGTTTTTT.